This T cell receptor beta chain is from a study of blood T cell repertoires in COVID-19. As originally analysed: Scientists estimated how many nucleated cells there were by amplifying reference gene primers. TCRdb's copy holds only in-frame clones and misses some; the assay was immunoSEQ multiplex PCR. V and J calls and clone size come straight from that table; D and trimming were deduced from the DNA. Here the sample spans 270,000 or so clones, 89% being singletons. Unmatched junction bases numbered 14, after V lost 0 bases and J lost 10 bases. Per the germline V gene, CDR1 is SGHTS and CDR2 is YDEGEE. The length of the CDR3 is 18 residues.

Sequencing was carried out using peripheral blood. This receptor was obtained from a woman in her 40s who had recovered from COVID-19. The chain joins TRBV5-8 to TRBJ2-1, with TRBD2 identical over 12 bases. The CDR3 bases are TGTGCCAGCAGCTTGGACCTGACTAGCGGGAGATCCGGGGGCGAGCAGTTCTTC. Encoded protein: CASSLDLTSGRSGGEQFF.